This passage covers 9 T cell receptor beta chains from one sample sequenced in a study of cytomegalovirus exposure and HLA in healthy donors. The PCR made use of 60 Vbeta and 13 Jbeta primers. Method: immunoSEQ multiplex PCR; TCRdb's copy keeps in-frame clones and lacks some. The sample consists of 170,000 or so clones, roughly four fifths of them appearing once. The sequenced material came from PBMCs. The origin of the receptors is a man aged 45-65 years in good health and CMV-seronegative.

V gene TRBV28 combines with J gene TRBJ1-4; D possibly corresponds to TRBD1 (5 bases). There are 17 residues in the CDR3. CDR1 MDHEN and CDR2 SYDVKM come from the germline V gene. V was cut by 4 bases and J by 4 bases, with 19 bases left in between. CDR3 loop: CASSSPPRGVRNEKLFF. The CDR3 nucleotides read TGTGCCAGCAGTTCCCCCCCAAGGGGCGTTCGTAATGAAAAACTGTTTTTT.

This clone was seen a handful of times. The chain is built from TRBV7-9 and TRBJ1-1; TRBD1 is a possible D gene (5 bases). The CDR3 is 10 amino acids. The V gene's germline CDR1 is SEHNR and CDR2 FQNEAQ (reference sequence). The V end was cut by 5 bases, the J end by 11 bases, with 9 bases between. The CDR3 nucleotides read TGTGCCAGCAGCCGACAGTCGGCTTTCTTT. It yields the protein CASSRQSAFF.

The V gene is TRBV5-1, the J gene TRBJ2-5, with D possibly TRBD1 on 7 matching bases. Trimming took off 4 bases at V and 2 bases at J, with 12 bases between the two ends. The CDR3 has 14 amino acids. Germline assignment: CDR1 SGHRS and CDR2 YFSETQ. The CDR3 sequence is CASSRRGQQETQYF. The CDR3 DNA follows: TGCGCCAGCAGCAGGAGGGGACAGCAAGAGACCCAGTACTTC.

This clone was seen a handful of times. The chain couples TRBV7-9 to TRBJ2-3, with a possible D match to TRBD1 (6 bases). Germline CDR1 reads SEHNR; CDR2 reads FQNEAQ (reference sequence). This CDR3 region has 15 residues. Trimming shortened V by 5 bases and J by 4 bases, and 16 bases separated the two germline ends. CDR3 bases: TGTGCCAGCAGCGACGGACAGTCTAGTTCAGATACGCAGTATTTT. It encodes CASSDGQSSSDTQYF.

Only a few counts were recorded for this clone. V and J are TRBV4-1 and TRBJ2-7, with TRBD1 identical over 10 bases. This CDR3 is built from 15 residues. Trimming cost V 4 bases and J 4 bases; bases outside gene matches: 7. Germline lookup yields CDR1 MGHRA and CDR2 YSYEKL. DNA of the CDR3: TGCGCCAGCAGCCGGGGACAGGGGCTTTCGTACGAGCAGTACTTC. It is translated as CASSRGQGLSYEQYF.

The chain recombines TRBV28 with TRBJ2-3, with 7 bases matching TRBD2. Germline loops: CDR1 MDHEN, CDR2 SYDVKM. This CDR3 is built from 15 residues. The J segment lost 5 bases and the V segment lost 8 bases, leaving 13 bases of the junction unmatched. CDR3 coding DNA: TGTGCCAGCCCTCCTCAGGGCGGGAGAATAGATACGCAGTATTTT. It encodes CASPPQGGRIDTQYF.

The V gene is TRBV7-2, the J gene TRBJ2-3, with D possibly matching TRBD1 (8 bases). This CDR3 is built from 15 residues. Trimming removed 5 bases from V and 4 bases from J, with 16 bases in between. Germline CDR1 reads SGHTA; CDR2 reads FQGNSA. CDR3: CASSLTGEGADTQYF. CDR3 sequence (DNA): TGTGCCAGCAGCCTGACAGGGGAGGGGGCAGATACGCAGTATTTT.

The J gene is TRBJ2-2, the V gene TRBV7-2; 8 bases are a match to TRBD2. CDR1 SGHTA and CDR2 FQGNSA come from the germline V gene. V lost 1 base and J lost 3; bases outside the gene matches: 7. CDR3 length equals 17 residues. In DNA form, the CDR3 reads TGTGCCAGCAGCTTAGTTTCGGCACTAGCGGACACCGGGGAGCTGTTTTTT. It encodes CASSLVSALADTGELFF.

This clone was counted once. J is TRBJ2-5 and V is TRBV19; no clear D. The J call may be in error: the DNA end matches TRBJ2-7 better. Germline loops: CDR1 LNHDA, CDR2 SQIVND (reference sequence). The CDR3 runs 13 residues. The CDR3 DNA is TGTGCCAGTAGTATACAGGTTACCTACGAGCAGTACTTC. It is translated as CASSIQVTYEQYF.